These T cell receptor beta chains were read from a single sample in a study of Ad26.COV2.S vaccination and SARS-CoV-2 variants. Method: immunoSEQ multiplex PCR; TCRdb's copy keeps in-frame clones and lacks some. The data show a few hundred thousand clones, with about 83% seen just once and 7.4% held by the top ten. Specimen: peripheral blood, collected in a trial of Ad26.COV2.S vaccine versus placebo. These receptors all come from a person between 18 and 65 years old who received the Ad26.COV2.S COVID-19 vaccine or a placebo. Both conserved end residues are part of each CDR3. D genes are given only for firm matches. The size of a clone is reported for some rows only, either as once, few or many, or as a class for expanded clones.

v_call	j_call	clone_size	d_call	cdr3_nt	cdr3_aa
TRBV6-6	TRBJ2-7	.	.	TGTGCCAGCAGTTATGGGGACTCGATACCGGGGGAGTACTTC	CASSYGDSIPGEYF
TRBV7-3	TRBJ2-5	.	TRBD2	TGTGCCAGCAGCTTATGGGGGACTAGCGTACAAGAGACCCAGTACTTC	CASSLWGTSVQETQYF
TRBV23-1	TRBJ1-2	.	TRBD1	TGCGCCAGCAGCAGGGGGCGACGATATGGCTACACCTTC	CASSRGRRYGYTF
TRBV7-9	TRBJ2-7	.	TRBD2	TGTGCCAGCAGCTTAGCGCAAGGTAGCGGGGGAGCCTACGAGCAGTACTTC	CASSLAQGSGGAYEQYF
TRBV6-1	TRBJ1-3	.	TRBD1	TGTGCCAGCAGTGAAAGGGGGACAGCGAGAACCATATATTTT	CASSERGTARTIYF
TRBV4-2	TRBJ2-2	.	TRBD2	TGTGCCAGCGTCTCCGGGACTAGGTCCACCGGGGAGCTGTTTTTT	CASVSGTRSTGELFF
TRBV9	TRBJ2-1	.	.	TGTGCCAGCAGCGTACAGGGTGGGGGCTCCTACAATGAGCAGTTCTTC	CASSVQGGGSYNEQFF
TRBV6-1	TRBJ2-5	.	TRBD2	TGTGCCAGCAGTGAAGGTCTGATCCGGGGGGGGCCAGAGACCCAGTACTTC	CASSEGLIRGGPETQYF
TRBV6-5	TRBJ1-2	.	TRBD1	TGTGCCAGCAGTCGCAGGGGGCCGGCTAACTATGGCTACACCTTC	CASSRRGPANYGYTF
TRBV6-2/TRBV6-3	TRBJ2-5	.	.	TGTGCCAGCAGTTACTCGACGCAGACCCAGTACTTC	CASSYSTQTQYF
TRBV2	TRBJ1-5	.	.	TGTGCCAGCAGTGAAGGCACCGCTAGCAATCAGCCCCAGCATTTT	CASSEGTASNQPQHF
TRBV11-3	TRBJ2-3	.	TRBD2	TGTGCCAGCAGCCTTGATGGACTAGCGGGCACAGATACGCAGTATTTT	CASSLDGLAGTDTQYF
TRBV7-9	TRBJ1-1	few	.	TGTGCCAGCAGCCCGGGGGGACTGAACACTGAAGCTTTCTTT	CASSPGGLNTEAFF
TRBV11-2	TRBJ1-1	once	TRBD1	TGTGCCAGCAGCTCCACATCAGGGGGCTATACTGAAGCTTTCTTT	CASSSTSGGYTEAFF
TRBV6-2/TRBV6-3	TRBJ1-1	.	.	TGTGCCAGCAGTTCCCCGACAGTCATGAACACTGAAGCTTTCTTT	CASSSPTVMNTEAFF
TRBV5-6	TRBJ1-5	few	.	TGTGCCAGCAGCCAAGGCCGCCAGCATTTT	CASSQGRQHF
TRBV6-5	TRBJ1-1	.	.	TGTGCCAGCACTAATCACGGAGGGAACACTGAAGCTTTCTTT	CASTNHGGNTEAFF
TRBV11-2	TRBJ2-7	.	TRBD2	TGTGCCAGCAGCTTAGGCAGGCCTTTGGGGACTATCTACGAGCAGTACTTC	CASSLGRPLGTIYEQYF
TRBV5-1	TRBJ1-2	.	.	TGCGCCAGCAGCTTGGAGGGGGGTGGCTACACCTTC	CASSLEGGGYTF
TRBV6-2/TRBV6-3	TRBJ2-7	.	.	TGTGCCAGCAGTCTTATGGTTAGCTCCTACGAGCAGTACTTC	CASSLMVSSYEQYF
TRBV6-4	TRBJ2-1	.	TRBD2	TGTGCCAGCAGTGACGTCCTAGCGGGGTACAATGAGCAGTTCTTC	CASSDVLAGYNEQFF
TRBV9	TRBJ2-7	.	TRBD2	TGTGCCAGCAGCGCTGGGACTAGCGCTGACTACGAGCAGTACTTC	CASSAGTSADYEQYF
TRBV2	TRBJ2-2	few	TRBD1	TGTGCCAGCAGTGAGGGAGACAGGGCGAACACCGGGGAGCTGTTTTTT	CASSEGDRANTGELFF
TRBV28	TRBJ1-5	.	.	TGTGCTATTAAGGGGGAGCAGACTCAGCCCCAGCATTTT	CAIKGEQTQPQHF
TRBV19	TRBJ1-2	.	.	TGTGCCAGTAACTATCCAACAGGCCACTATGGCTACACCTTC	CASNYPTGHYGYTF
TRBV19	TRBJ2-2	.	.	TGTGCCAGTGGCAGGGAGAACACCGGGGAGCTGTTTTTT	CASGRENTGELFF